These T cell receptor beta chains were read from a single sample in a study of blood T cell repertoires in COVID-19. Repertoires were generated with immunoSEQ multiplex PCR, while TCRdb's copy carries only in-frame clones and drops some. This table has fewer than 250,000 clones, around 84% appearing once. Sequenced: peripheral blood. These receptors were taken from a man aged 25-40 years with active or convalescent COVID-19. CDR3s include the opening cysteine and the closing phenylalanine or tryptophan. D genes are given only for firm matches. The size field is filled for only some rows; it gives once, few, many or a size class.

>16|TRBJ2-5|TRBV4-3|TRBD2|once
CASSQRLASVGETQYF
TGCGCCAGCAGCCAGAGACTAGCGTCAGTTGGGGAGACCCAGTACTTC
>15|TRBJ2-7|TRBV5-1|TRBD1|once
CASSPDRGRIDEQYF
TGCGCCAGCAGCCCGGACAGGGGGCGCATCGACGAGCAGTACTTC
>15|TRBJ2-3|TRBV5-1|TRBD1|.
CASSPRTGGTDTQYF
TGCGCCAGCAGCCCCCGGACAGGGGGCACAGATACGCAGTATTTT
>11|TRBJ1-5|TRBV28|.|.
CASAGNQPQHF
TGTGCCAGCGCGGGGAATCAGCCCCAGCATTTT
>14|TRBJ2-5|TRBV3-1/TRBV3-2|TRBD2|.
CASWSSSGVETQYF
TGTGCCAGCTGGTCCTCTAGCGGGGTGGAGACCCAGTACTTC
>15|TRBJ2-5|TRBV4-3|TRBD2|.
CASSQSLAGLETQYF
TGCGCCAGCAGCCAATCACTAGCGGGATTAGAGACCCAGTACTTC
>14|TRBJ1-6|TRBV30|.|.
CAWSGGGKDSPLHF
TGTGCCTGGAGTGGGGGGGGGAAGGATTCACCCCTCCACTTT
>15|TRBJ1-5|TRBV9|TRBD1|.
CASSGGDRPGRPQHF
TGTGCCAGCAGCGGGGGGGACAGACCCGGGCGGCCCCAGCATTTT
>14|TRBJ2-5|TRBV7-8|.|.
CASSLNMYQETQYF
TGTGCCAGCAGCTTAAATATGTACCAAGAGACCCAGTACTTC
>13|TRBJ1-5|TRBV28|TRBD1|.
CATMTGGVQPQHF
TGTGCCACCATGACAGGGGGCGTCCAGCCCCAGCATTTT
>13|TRBJ1-2|TRBV5-1|.|.
CASREGSNYGYTF
TGCGCCAGCAGGGAGGGATCTAACTATGGCTACACCTTC
>12|TRBJ1-5|TRBV27|.|.
CASGGGNQPQHF
TGTGCCAGTGGTGGGGGGAATCAGCCCCAGCATTTT
>12|TRBJ2-1|TRBV12-3/TRBV12-4|.|.
CASSFSDNEQFF
TGTGCCAGCAGTTTCTCCGACAATGAGCAGTTCTTC
>14|TRBJ1-1|TRBV6-5|.|.
CASSHAGHDTEAFF
TGTGCCAGCAGTCACGCGGGGCACGACACTGAAGCTTTCTTT
>16|TRBJ2-1|TRBV21-1|.|few
CASSINRGWMSNEQFF
TGTGCCAGCAGCATTAACAGGGGGTGGATGTCGAATGAGCAGTTCTTC
>14|TRBJ2-3|TRBV30|TRBD2|few
CAYISGGATDTQYF
TGTGCCTACATTAGCGGGGGGGCAACAGATACGCAGTATTTT
>13|TRBJ1-1|TRBV19|.|.
CASSTQASTEAFF
TGTGCCAGTAGTACTCAGGCGAGCACTGAAGCTTTCTTT
>16|TRBJ2-2|TRBV5-6|TRBD2|.
CASTRLAGGHTGELFF
TGTGCCAGCACCCGACTAGCGGGGGGGCACACCGGGGAGCTGTTTTTT
>14|TRBJ2-2|TRBV10-3|TRBD2|once
CAATGGAGTGELFF
TGTGCCGCTACGGGGGGGGCGGGCACCGGGGAGCTGTTTTTT
>16|TRBJ2-1|TRBV9|.|many
CASSPNLGLGVNEQFF
TGTGCCAGCAGCCCAAATCTAGGGCTGGGAGTCAATGAGCAGTTCTTC
>13|TRBJ2-7|TRBV3-1/TRBV3-2|.|once
CASSQTLSHEQYF
TGTGCCAGCAGCCAAACTCTTAGCCACGAGCAGTACTTC
>13|TRBJ2-7|TRBV6-2/TRBV6-3|.|.
CASSYDTSYEQYF
TGTGCCAGCAGTTATGACACCTCCTACGAGCAGTACTTC
>14|TRBJ1-6|TRBV2|TRBD1|.
CASRTGTGGSPLHF
TGTGCCAGTCGAACCGGGACAGGGGGATCACCCCTCCACTTT
>13|TRBJ2-7|TRBV7-2|.|few
CASSYSRDYEQYF
TGTGCCAGCAGCTACTCACGGGACTACGAGCAGTACTTC
>13|TRBJ2-3|TRBV24-1|.|.
CATSGYNTDTQYF
TGTGCCACCAGTGGTTACAACACAGATACGCAGTATTTT
>17|TRBJ2-5|TRBV7-7|TRBD2|.
CARSGLTRGGVMETQYF
TGTGCCCGCAGCGGGCTCACGCGGGGGGGGGTAATGGAGACCCAGTACTTC
>14|TRBJ2-7|TRBV11-2|.|once
CASSPRLLAYEQYF
TGTGCCAGCAGCCCCCGCCTTTTAGCCTACGAGCAGTACTTC
>13|TRBJ2-5|TRBV11-2|.|.
CASSPDRQETQYF
TGTGCCAGCAGCCCTGACAGACAAGAGACCCAGTACTTC
>15|TRBJ2-3|TRBV9|.|.
CASSVDSPSTDTQYF
TGTGCCAGCAGCGTAGATAGCCCTAGCACAGATACGCAGTATTTT
>16|TRBJ1-6|TRBV27|.|.
CASLGHTSSYNSPLHF
TGTGCCAGTCTGGGCCACACAAGCTCCTATAATTCACCCCTCCACTTT
>14|TRBJ1-4|TRBV6-5|.|.
CASSWRGLGEKLFF
TGTGCCAGCAGTTGGAGGGGTTTGGGAGAAAAACTGTTTTTT
>15|TRBJ2-1|TRBV5-1|TRBD2|.
CASSGGTSGYNEQFF
TGCGCCAGCAGCGGAGGGACTAGCGGCTACAATGAGCAGTTCTTC
>15|TRBJ2-1|TRBV5-1|TRBD2|.
CASSPLSGGTNEQFF
TGCGCCAGCAGCCCCCTGAGCGGGGGGACTAATGAGCAGTTCTTC
>16|TRBJ1-6|TRBV7-9|.|few
CASSQGAGFYNSPLHF
TGTGCCAGCAGCCAAGGGGCCGGCTTCTATAATTCACCCCTCCACTTT
>13|TRBJ1-6|TRBV7-9|.|.
CASSFDSFSPLHF
TGTGCCAGCAGCTTTGACAGTTTTTCACCCCTCCACTTT
>15|TRBJ1-5|TRBV6-2/TRBV6-3|.|.
CASSYTGYSNQPQHF
TGTGCCAGCAGTTACACAGGCTATAGCAATCAGCCCCAGCATTTT
>14|TRBJ2-7|TRBV6-5|.|.
CASRSGTDSYEQYF
TGTGCCAGCAGATCCGGGACTGACTCCTACGAGCAGTACTTC
>11|TRBJ1-3|TRBV30|.|.
CAWAGGNTIYF
TGTGCCTGGGCAGGGGGAAACACCATATATTTT
>14|TRBJ2-1|TRBV18|.|.
CASRTVADGGVQFF
TGTGCCAGCCGGACTGTCGCCGATGGTGGGGTGCAGTTCTTC
>15|TRBJ2-1|TRBV6-5|.|.
CASSYRGRVWDEQFF
TGTGCCAGCAGTTACAGGGGCAGGGTATGGGATGAGCAGTTCTTC
>14|TRBJ1-3|TRBV9|.|.
CASSVQGSGNTIYF
TGTGCCAGCAGCGTACAGGGCTCTGGAAACACCATATATTTT
>13|TRBJ1-5|TRBV3-1/TRBV3-2|.|.
CASSQDRVQPQHF
TGTGCCAGCAGCCAAGATCGGGTTCAGCCCCAGCATTTT
>14|TRBJ2-3|TRBV13|.|.
CASSRRAGSDTQYF
TGTGCCAGCAGCCGGAGGGCCGGCTCAGATACGCAGTATTTT
>16|TRBJ1-4|TRBV9|.|.
CASSPESPGINEKLFF
TGTGCCAGCAGCCCCGAATCCCCGGGGATTAATGAAAAACTGTTTTTT
>15|TRBJ1-5|TRBV24-1|TRBD1|.
CATSDSGQANQPQHF
TGTGCCACCAGTGACTCGGGACAGGCGAATCAGCCCCAGCATTTT
>15|TRBJ2-3|TRBV6-5|.|.
CASRGLGDSTDTQYF
TGTGCCAGCAGGGGACTCGGTGATAGCACAGATACGCAGTATTTT
>16|TRBJ1-5|TRBV23-1|.|.
CASSPQTKYSNQPQHF
TGCGCCAGCAGTCCCCAGACAAAGTATAGCAATCAGCCCCAGCATTTT
>14|TRBJ2-1|TRBV5-1|.|.
CASSRSGSYNEQFF
TGCGCCAGCAGTAGGTCAGGGTCCTACAATGAGCAGTTCTTC
>16|TRBJ1-1|TRBV5-5|.|.
CASRFTRTGINTEAFF
TGTGCCAGCAGATTCACCCGAACAGGGATAAACACTGAAGCTTTCTTT
>13|TRBJ1-2|TRBV7-8|TRBD1|.
CASSLDRGYGYTF
TGTGCCAGCAGCCTTGACAGGGGTTATGGCTACACCTTC
>17|TRBJ2-5|TRBV4-3|TRBD2|once
CASSKAGTSGVQETQYF
TGCGCCAGCAGCAAAGCCGGGACTAGCGGGGTCCAAGAGACCCAGTACTTC
>15|TRBJ1-6|TRBV7-9|.|.
CASSYGHPYNSPLHF
TGTGCCAGCAGCTATGGACACCCCTATAATTCACCCCTCCACTTT
>19|TRBJ1-4|TRBV15|.|.
CATSRDHGRATKRNEKLFF
TGTGCCACCAGCAGAGATCATGGCAGGGCAACCAAGCGTAATGAAAAACTGTTTTTT
>16|TRBJ1-5|TRBV2|TRBD1|.
CASRAIAGTGKQPQHF
TGTGCCAGCAGAGCCATAGCCGGGACAGGGAAACAGCCCCAGCATTTT